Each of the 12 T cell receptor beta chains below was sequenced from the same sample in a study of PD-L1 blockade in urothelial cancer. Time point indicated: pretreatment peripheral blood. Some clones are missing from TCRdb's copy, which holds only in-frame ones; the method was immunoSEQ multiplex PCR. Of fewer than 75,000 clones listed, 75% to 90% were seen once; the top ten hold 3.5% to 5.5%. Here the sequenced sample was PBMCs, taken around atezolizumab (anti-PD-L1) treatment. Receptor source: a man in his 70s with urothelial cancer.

CDR3 sequence: CAISLSLAGDVGNEQFF. The CDR3 bases are TGTGCCATCAGTTTATCTCTAGCGGGAGATGTGGGGAATGAGCAGTTCTTC. The gene calls are TRBV10-3 and TRBJ2-1, with 10 positions matching TRBD2. Germline CDR1 reads ENHRY; CDR2 reads SYGVKD. The CDR3 has 17 amino acids. Germline trimming cut 5 bases from V and 7 bases from J; bases unmatched to any gene: 14.

CDR3 in amino acids: CASSPTGESYGYTF. DNA for the CDR3: TGTGCCAGCTCACCAACGGGGGAGAGCTATGGCTACACCTTC. V is TRBV18 and J is TRBJ1-2; possibly TRBD1 for D (5 bases). This CDR3 is built from 14 residues. The germline V gene encodes CDR1 KGHSH and CDR2 LQKENI. V gave up 2 bases and J gave up 4 bases, with 11 bases separating them. Full variable domain (missing parts from reference TRBV18 and TRBJ1-2): NAGVMQNPRHLVRRRGQEARLRCSPMKGHSHVYWYRQLPEEGLKFMVYLQKENIIDESGMPKERFSAEFPKEGPSILRIQQVVRGDSAAYFCASSPTGESYGYTFGSGTRLTVV.

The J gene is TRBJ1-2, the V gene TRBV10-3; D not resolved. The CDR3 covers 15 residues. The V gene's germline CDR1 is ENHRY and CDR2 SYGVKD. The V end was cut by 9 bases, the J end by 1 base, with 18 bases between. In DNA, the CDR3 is TGTGCCATTAAACAAGCGGCAGCTAATAACTATGGCTACACCTTC. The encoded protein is CAIKQAAANNYGYTF.

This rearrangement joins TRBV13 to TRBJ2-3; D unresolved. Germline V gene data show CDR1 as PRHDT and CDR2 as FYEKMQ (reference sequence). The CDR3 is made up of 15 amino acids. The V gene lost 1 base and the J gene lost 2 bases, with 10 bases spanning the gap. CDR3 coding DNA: TGTGCCAGCAGCTTAGCGGTTAGTTACACAGATACGCAGTATTTT. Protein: CASSLAVSYTDTQYF.

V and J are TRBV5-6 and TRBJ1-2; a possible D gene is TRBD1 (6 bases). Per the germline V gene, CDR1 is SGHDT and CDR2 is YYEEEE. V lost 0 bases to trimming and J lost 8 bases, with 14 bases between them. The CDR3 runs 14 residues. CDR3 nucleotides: TGTGCCAGCAGCTTGGCCGGGGGGCGAGGAGGCTACACCTTC. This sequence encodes CASSLAGGRGGYTF.

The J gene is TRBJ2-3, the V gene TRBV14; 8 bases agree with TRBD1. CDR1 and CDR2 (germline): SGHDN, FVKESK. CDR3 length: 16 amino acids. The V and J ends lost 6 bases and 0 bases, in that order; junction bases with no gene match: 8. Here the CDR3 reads CASSHRTGISTDTQYF. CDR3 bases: TGTGCCAGCAGTCATAGGACAGGGATAAGCACAGATACGCAGTATTTT. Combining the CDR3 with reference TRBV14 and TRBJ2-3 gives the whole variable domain EAGVTQFPSHSVIEKGQTVTLRCDPISGHDNLYWYRRVMGKEIKFLLHFVKESKQDESGMPNNRFLAERTGGTYSTLKVQPAELEDSGVYFCASSHRTGISTDTQYFGPGTRLTVL.

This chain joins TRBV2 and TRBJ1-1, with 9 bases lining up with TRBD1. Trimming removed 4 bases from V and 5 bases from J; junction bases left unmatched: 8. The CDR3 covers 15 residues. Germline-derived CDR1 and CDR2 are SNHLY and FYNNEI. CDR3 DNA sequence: TGTGCCAGCAGTGGTCAACAGGGGGCTTATACTGAAGCTTTCTTT. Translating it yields CASSGQQGAYTEAFF.

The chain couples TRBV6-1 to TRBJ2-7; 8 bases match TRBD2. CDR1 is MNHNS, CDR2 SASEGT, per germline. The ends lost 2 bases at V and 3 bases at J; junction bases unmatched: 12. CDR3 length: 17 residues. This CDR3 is CASSESGGVAGYYEQYF. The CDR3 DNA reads TGTGCCAGCAGTGAATCCGGGGGGGTAGCAGGATACTACGAGCAGTACTTC.

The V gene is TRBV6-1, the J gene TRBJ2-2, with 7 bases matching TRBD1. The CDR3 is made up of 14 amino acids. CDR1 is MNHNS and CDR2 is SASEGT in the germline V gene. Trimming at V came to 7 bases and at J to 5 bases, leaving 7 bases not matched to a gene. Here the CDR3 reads CASTGRGLTGELFF. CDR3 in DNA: TGTGCCAGCACCGGCAGGGGGTTAACCGGGGAGCTGTTTTTT.

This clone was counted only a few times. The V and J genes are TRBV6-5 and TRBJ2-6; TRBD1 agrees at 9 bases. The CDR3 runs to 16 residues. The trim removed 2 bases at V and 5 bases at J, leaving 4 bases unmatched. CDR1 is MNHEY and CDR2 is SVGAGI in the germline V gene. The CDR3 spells CASSYVGQGRANVLTF. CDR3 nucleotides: TGTGCCAGCAGTTACGTGGGACAGGGTAGGGCCAACGTCCTGACTTTC.

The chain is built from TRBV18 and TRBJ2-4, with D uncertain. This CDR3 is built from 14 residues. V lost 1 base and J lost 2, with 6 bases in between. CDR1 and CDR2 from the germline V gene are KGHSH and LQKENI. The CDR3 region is CASSPLGSKNIQYF. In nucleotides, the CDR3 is TGTGCCAGCTCACCACTCGGTTCCAAAAACATTCAGTACTTC.

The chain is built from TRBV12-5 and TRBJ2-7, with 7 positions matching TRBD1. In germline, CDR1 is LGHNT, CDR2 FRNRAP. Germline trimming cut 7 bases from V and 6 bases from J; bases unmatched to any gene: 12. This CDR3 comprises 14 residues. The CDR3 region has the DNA TGTGCTAGTGCTGAAGACAGGGCTTCTTCCGAGCAGTACTTC. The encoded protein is CASAEDRASSEQYF.